The 5 T cell receptor beta chains given below trace back to one sample, sequenced in a study of regulatory and conventional T cells in RAG deficiency. Regulatory T cells were sorted from blood as CD4+ CD25-high CD127-low cells. Generated by immunoSEQ multiplex PCR, the TCRdb table keeps only in-frame clones and is missing some. Counted here are around 29,000 clones, about 89% occurring once; the ten biggest clones make up over 0.75%. These sequences were also reported in another study, on regulatory T cells. This second study notes: Amplification used 52 TRBV primers and 13 TRBJ primers.

What was sequenced was Tregs sorted from blood. The receptors were gathered from a human donor in good health.

V and J are TRBV11-2 and TRBJ1-2; D gene unclear. Germline V gene data show CDR1 as SGHAT and CDR2 as FQNNGV. V was clipped by 1 base and J by 2 bases, with 8 bases between them. The CDR3 has 14 residues. The DNA for the CDR3 is TGTGCCAGCAGCTTAGCACCAGTCAACTATGGCTACACCTTC. Amino acids: CASSLAPVNYGYTF.

The chain links TRBV2 to TRBJ1-3; the match to TRBD1 covers 7 bases. This CDR3 is built from 15 residues. Germline V gene data show CDR1 as SNHLY and CDR2 as FYNNEI. V was clipped by 3 bases and J by 5 bases; unmatched bases: 7. CDR3 region: CASSEGRDSRNTIYF. The DNA for the CDR3 is TGTGCCAGCAGTGAGGGTCGGGACAGTAGAAACACCATATATTTT.

This sequence joins TRBV30 and TRBJ2-5; TRBD2 matches at 8 bases. CDR3 size: 14 residues. Germline CDR1 GTSNPN, CDR2 SVGIG (reference sequence). After removal of 3 bases from V and 1 base from J, the junction contained 4 bases not matched to a gene. CDR3 nucleotides: TGTGCCTGGAGGAATAGCGGGGCCCAAGAGACCCAGTACTTC. This codes for CAWRNSGAQETQYF.

The rearrangement links TRBV15 to TRBJ2-3; the match to TRBD2 covers 7 bases. Trimming cost V 7 bases and J 2 bases; bases outside gene matches: 9. The CDR3 runs to 15 residues. The germline V gene encodes CDR1 LNHNV and CDR2 YYDKDF (reference sequence). The CDR3 reads CATTGSGVSTDTQYF. The CDR3 nucleotides read TGTGCCACCACCGGGAGCGGGGTCTCCACAGATACGCAGTATTTT.

J is TRBJ2-2 and V is TRBV5-5; 9 bases map to TRBD1. The germline V gene has CDR1 SGHKS and CDR2 YYEKEE (reference sequence). The CDR3 runs 16 residues. Trimming took 2 bases from V and 4 from J; bases not matched to a gene: 6. CDR3 protein: CASSFTGGAGTGELFF. Written as DNA, the CDR3 is TGTGCCAGCAGCTTCACAGGGGGCGCAGGCACCGGGGAGCTGTTTTTT.